This T cell receptor (beta chain) was captured in a study of blood T cell repertoires in COVID-19. The CDR3 runs to 15 residues. Germline CDR1 SGHRS, CDR2 YFSETQ. The V gene lost 4 bases and the J gene lost 1 base, with 14 bases spanning the gap. TCRdb's copy holds only in-frame clones and misses some; the assay was immunoSEQ multiplex PCR. Altogether around 130,000 clones are present, 70% to 85% being singletons, with the ten largest covering 10% to 15%. The TCR originated in a woman in her sixties or seventies with acute or convalescent COVID-19. Sequencing input: peripheral blood. V gene TRBV5-1 combines with J gene TRBJ1-1, with a weak D call TRBD1 (5 bases). CDR3 bases: TGCGCCAGCAGCCTATCCCGACAGACGAACACTGAAGCTTTCTTT. Translation gives CASSLSRQTNTEAFF.